The T cell receptor beta chain described here comes from a study of CD4 and CD8 cells across lung adenocarcinoma regions. Trimming removed 2 bases from V and 4 bases from J; junction bases left unmatched: 6. Germline V gene sequence: CDR1 GTSNPN, CDR2 SVGIG (reference sequence). This CDR3 contains 15 residues. Localized lung adenocarcinoma, a non-small cell lung cancer, affected the donors. MiXCR, run by TCRdb on the PCR reads, gives a single entry per CDR3 protein. The repertoire holds 9,500 to 15,000 distinct CDR3 sequences, with around half as singletons. Specimen: CD8+ T cells from the margin of a lung tumor. This chain uses TRBV30 with TRBJ2-1, with TRBD2 identical over 9 bases. The clonotype was recovered from a female donor with lung adenocarcinoma. The CD4 and CD8 labels of this study may be unreliable. As DNA, the CDR3 is TGTGCCTGGAGTCCGAAGCGGGGGGTTTACAATGAGCAGTTCTTC. Its translation: CAWSPKRGVYNEQFF.